The clone carrying this T cell receptor (beta chain) came up a few times. What it binds is not known. The length of the CDR3 is 12 residues. The V end was cut by 5 bases, the J end by 14 bases, with 15 bases between. Germline V gene lookup returns CDR1 MDHEN and CDR2 SYDVKM. The sample belongs to a study of cytotoxic CD8 clonotypes in ibrutinib-treated CLL. In the study overall: In all, about 11 patients were relapsed/refractory, some 15 were treatment-naive and about 17 were IGHV unmutated. Whole-study findings and limits: Higher circulating CD8+ T-cell counts strongly accompanied higher baseline clonality, above age-matched healthy donors. Clonality showed a rise at ibrutinib response that reversed toward baseline at progression. The public clonotypes identified were infrequent and showed contraction or stability on treatment.

Generated by immunoSEQ multiplex PCR, the TCRdb table keeps only in-frame clones and is missing some. The table has more than 200,000 clones, roughly 74% seen once. The sample was PBMCs, taken after 24 months of ibrutinib treatment. This TCR was recovered from a human donor with chronic lymphocytic leukemia. V gene TRBV28 combines with J gene TRBJ1-4; D is unresolved. This chain's CDR3 is CASSPRSLGLFF. The CDR3 bases are TGTGCCAGCAGTCCGCGGTCCCTAGGGCTGTTTTTT.